The 23 T cell receptor beta chains given below trace back to one sample, sequenced in a study of blood T cell repertoires in COVID-19. Profiled with immunoSEQ multiplex PCR; TCRdb holds only in-frame clones, not every one. The profile shows roughly 100,000 clones, approximately 89% of them singletons. Input material: peripheral blood. Source of these receptors: a man older than 75 with acute or convalescent COVID-19.

The chain is built from TRBV19 and TRBJ1-4, with 7 bases fitting TRBD1. CDR1 LNHDA and CDR2 SQIVND come from the germline V gene (reference sequence). The CDR3 sequence is 17 residues long. Unmatched junction bases numbered 10, after V lost 3 bases and J lost 3 bases. CDR3 coding DNA: TGTGCCAGTAGTATCCAAGGGGGCGGAGTGGCTAATGAAAAACTGTTTTTT. This gives the protein CASSIQGGGVANEKLFF.

This chain connects TRBV6-6 to TRBJ2-1; the match to TRBD2 covers 13 bases. With 2 bases clipped from V and 10 bases from J, the junction kept 2 bases outside the gene matches. Per germline, CDR1 MNHNY and CDR2 SVGAGI (reference sequence). The CDR3 consists of 14 residues. This chain's CDR3 is CASSYTSGRDEQFF. In DNA, the CDR3 is TGTGCCAGCAGTTACACTAGCGGGAGGGACGAGCAGTTCTTC.

This rearrangement joins TRBV5-1 to TRBJ2-3, with 10 bases aligning to TRBD2. Trimming at V came to 2 bases and at J to 1 base, leaving 1 base not matched to a gene. CDR3 length: 15 amino acids. Germline V gives CDR1 SGHRS, CDR2 YFSETQ. The CDR3 here is CASSFLAGGTDTQYF. The CDR3 DNA reads TGCGCCAGCAGCTTCCTAGCGGGAGGCACAGATACGCAGTATTTT.

The chain employs TRBV18 and TRBJ2-2; TRBD1 aligns across 7 bases. V shed 2 bases, J shed 1 base, and the junction held 1 base outside the gene matches. The germline gives CDR1 KGHSH, CDR2 LQKENI. The CDR3 totals 15 residues. In DNA, the CDR3 is TGTGCCAGCTCACCAGGGACAGAGAACACCGGGGAGCTGTTTTTT. It specifies CASSPGTENTGELFF.

The table lists this clone with a count of one. J is TRBJ1-2 and V is TRBV12-3 or TRBV12-4, with 8 bases aligning to TRBD1. V lost 8 bases, J lost 8 bases, and 10 bases stayed unmatched. This CDR3 is 13 amino acids long. CDR3 sequence reads: CASWTGQMGGYTF. CDR3 DNA sequence: TGTGCCAGCTGGACAGGGCAAATGGGGGGCTACACCTTC.

This rearrangement joins TRBV7-2 to TRBJ2-7; 9 nucleotides agree with TRBD1. This CDR3 has 17 residues. V was pared by 1 base and J by 0 bases, with 7 bases of the junction left unmatched. Germline CDR1 and CDR2: SGHTA and FQGNSA. The CDR3 sequence: CASSLVAGQGSSYEQYF. The CDR3 DNA follows: TGTGCCAGCAGCTTAGTGGCGGGACAGGGTAGCTCCTACGAGCAGTACTTC.

This clone turned up a few times. The rearrangement joins TRBV7-9 to TRBJ1-1; D unclear. The CDR3 loop spans 13 amino acids. Trimming stripped 6 bases from V and 3 bases from J, with 11 bases between. Germline CDR1 and CDR2: SEHNR and FQNEAQ (reference sequence). The CDR3 protein is CASRPDTYTEAFF. Written as DNA, the CDR3 is TGTGCCAGCAGACCCGACACGTACACTGAAGCTTTCTTT. The whole variable domain, filled in from reference TRBV7-9 and TRBJ1-1, reads DTGVSQNPRHKITKRGQNVTFRCDPISEHNRLYWYRQTLGQGPEFLTYFQNEAQLEKSRLLSDRFSAERPKGSFSTLEIQRTEQGDSAMYLCASRPDTYTEAFFGQGTRLTVV.

This chain joins TRBV10-3 and TRBJ1-1, with D perhaps TRBD1 (6 bases). CDR1 and CDR2 (germline): ENHRY, SYGVKD. CDR3 size: 15 residues. V lost 6 bases and J lost 1, with 15 bases in between. As DNA, the CDR3 is TGTGCCATCAGGGAAACAGGGACGGGGAACACTGAAGCTTTCTTT. This gives the protein CAIRETGTGNTEAFF.

V and J are TRBV11-2 and TRBJ2-7; weak D call: TRBD2 (5 bases). CDR3 length: 13 residues. Germline CDR1 SGHAT, CDR2 FQNNGV. Trimming pared 5 bases from V and 4 bases from J, leaving 12 bases between. The CDR3 nucleotides are TGTGCCAGCAGCCCGCGCTCGGGGTACGAGCAGTACTTC. It specifies CASSPRSGYEQYF.

The chain links TRBV10-3 to TRBJ2-7; 10 bases line up with TRBD2. This CDR3 is 16 amino acids long. Germline CDR1 ENHRY, CDR2 SYGVKD. With 7 bases clipped from V and 2 bases from J, the junction kept 11 bases outside the gene matches. DNA of the CDR3: TGTGCCATCACCGAAGGTACTAGCGGGGTTACCTACGAGCAGTACTTC. The encoded protein is CAITEGTSGVTYEQYF.

The chain is built from TRBV27 and TRBJ2-7; perhaps TRBD2 as D (5 bases). CDR3 size: 15 residues. The V and J ends lost 7 bases and 0 bases respectively, with 16 bases between them. The V gene's germline CDR1 is MNHEY and CDR2 SMNVEV (reference sequence). The CDR3 loop reads CASTQYGETSYEQYF. Here the CDR3 DNA reads TGTGCCAGCACCCAATACGGGGAGACCTCCTACGAGCAGTACTTC.

The V call is TRBV2, the J call TRBJ2-2; TRBD1 matches 10 bases. Germline CDR1 and CDR2: SNHLY and FYNNEI. V lost 5 bases to trimming and J lost 6 bases; unmatched junction nucleotides: 9. CDR3 size: 16 residues. CDR3 nucleotides: TGTGCCAGCAGTCGCCTTACGACAGGGGGCGCCGGGGAGCTGTTTTTT. It translates to CASSRLTTGGAGELFF.

The rearrangement uses TRBV7-2 and TRBJ1-1, with 7 bases that match TRBD1. Trimming at V came to 2 bases and at J to 1 base, leaving 10 bases not matched to a gene. CDR3 length equals 17 residues. Germline V gene data show CDR1 as SGHTA and CDR2 as FQGNSA. DNA of the CDR3: TGTGCCAGCAGCTTACTACCGACAGGGAGAAGGAACACTGAAGCTTTCTTT. Its translation: CASSLLPTGRRNTEAFF. Complete variable domain (other parts from reference TRBV7-2 and TRBJ1-1): GAGVSQSPSNKVTEKGKDVELRCDPISGHTALYWYRQSLGQGLEFLIYFQGNSAPDKSGLPSDRFSAERTGGSVSTLTIQRTQQEDSAVYLCASSLLPTGRRNTEAFFGQGTRLTVV.

This chain joins TRBV7-9 and TRBJ2-3; 9 positions agree with TRBD2. The length of the CDR3 is 18 residues. The J segment lost 5 bases and the V segment lost 1 base, leaving 13 bases of the junction unmatched. The V gene's germline CDR1 is SEHNR and CDR2 FQNEAQ (reference sequence). For the CDR3, the DNA is TGTGCCAGCAGCTTAGAGCTCGCTAGCGGGAAGGTGGGAGATACGCAGTATTTT. Its translation is CASSLELASGKVGDTQYF.

The chain links TRBV30 to TRBJ1-5, with D perhaps TRBD1 (6 bases). CDR1 and CDR2 from the germline V gene are GTSNPN and SVGIG (reference sequence). Trimming took off 0 bases at V and 7 bases at J, with 13 bases between the two ends. This CDR3 is 14 amino acids long. The CDR3 nucleotides read TGTGCCTGGAGTGTACAAGGGGGTGGACAGCCCCAGCATTTT. Translating gives CAWSVQGGGQPQHF.

This clone was found many times. The rearrangement links TRBV3-1 (or the pseudogene TRBV3-2) to TRBJ2-6, with TRBD2 as a possible D gene (6 bases). With 5 bases removed from V and 2 bases from J, the gap between germline ends came to 10 bases. The CDR3 is made up of 15 amino acids. The germline gives CDR1 LGHDT, CDR2 YNNKEL (reference sequence). The CDR3 loop is CASSNGGTGANVLTF. The CDR3 DNA reads TGTGCCAGCAGCAACGGGGGTACTGGGGCCAACGTCCTGACTTTC.

The CDR3 DNA sequence: TGTGCCAGCAGGGGTAACATAGCGGGAGGTAGCGCAGATACGCAGTATTTT. Translated: CASRGNIAGGSADTQYF. The chain employs TRBV2 and TRBJ2-3; TRBD2 matches 10 bases. This CDR3 region has 17 residues. Germline CDR1 and CDR2: SNHLY and FYNNEI. Trimming took 6 bases from V and 4 from J; bases not matched to a gene: 13.

This chain uses TRBV4-1 with TRBJ1-2; D gene unclear. Germline CDR1 MGHRA, CDR2 YSYEKL. Between the trimmed V and J ends, which lost 0 bases and 3 bases, there was a span of 14 bases. The CDR3 extends over 16 amino acids. The CDR3 DNA is TGCGCCAGCAGCCAAGATCGGTCACTACAACACTATGGCTACACCTTC. It yields the protein CASSQDRSLQHYGYTF.

This chain joins TRBV11-2 and TRBJ2-3; 8 bases fit TRBD2. The CDR3 is 16 residues long. Trimming cost V 1 base and J 1 base; bases outside gene matches: 4. Germline V gene data show CDR1 as SGHAT and CDR2 as FQNNGV. This CDR3 is CASSLGWRGGTDTQYF. The CDR3 DNA sequence: TGTGCCAGCAGCTTAGGTTGGCGGGGGGGCACAGATACGCAGTATTTT. The entire variable domain, with the rest obtained from reference TRBV11-2 and TRBJ2-3, is as follows: EAGVAQSPRYKIIEKRQSVAFWCNPISGHATLYWYQQILGQGPKLLIQFQNNGVVDDSQLPKDRFSAERLKGVDSTLKIQPAKLEDSAVYLCASSLGWRGGTDTQYFGPGTRLTVL.

The rearrangement links TRBV18 to TRBJ2-1, with 13 bases lining up with TRBD2. Germline-derived CDR1 and CDR2 are KGHSH and LQKENI. With V trimmed by 0 bases and J by 6 bases, 5 bases remained unmatched. The CDR3 extends over 17 amino acids. The CDR3 coding sequence is TGTGCCAGCTCACCACCCGGACTAGCGGGGGTCGTCAATGAGCAGTTCTTC. Protein product: CASSPPGLAGVVNEQFF.

CDR3 in DNA: TGTGCCAGCAGGGTATCTCTAGCGGGAGGATGGAATAATGAGCAGTTCTTC. Translating gives CASRVSLAGGWNNEQFF. V is TRBV28 and J is TRBJ2-1, with TRBD2 matching 11 bases. The CDR3 covers 17 residues. Trimming took 6 bases from V and 7 from J; bases not matched to a gene: 14. CDR1 is MDHEN, CDR2 SYDVKM, per germline.

The rearrangement links TRBV27 to TRBJ1-5; D ambiguous. V was clipped by 4 bases and J by 1 base, with 11 bases between them. Looked up from germline, CDR1 is MNHEY and CDR2 is SMNVEV (reference sequence). The CDR3 is made up of 15 amino acids. The CDR3 sequence: CASSSSLLSNQPQHF. The CDR3 DNA sequence: TGTGCCAGCAGTTCATCCCTTTTAAGCAATCAGCCCCAGCATTTT.

This chain connects TRBV6-2 or TRBV6-3 to TRBJ2-3; TRBD2 matches 12 bases. Unmatched junction bases numbered 21, after V lost 5 bases and J lost 9 bases. Germline loops: CDR1 MNHEY, CDR2 SVGEGT. This CDR3 is 19 amino acids long. DNA for the CDR3: TGTGCCAGCAGTGCCGAGACTAGCGGGGGCCGGCGGGTCATTGGCACGCAGTATTTT. It translates to CASSAETSGGRRVIGTQYF.